This entry describes one T cell receptor beta chain. Enrolled through a virtual design, the participants were between roughly 18 and 95 years of age and came from 24 US areas. Cohort assignment relied on participant-reported clinical history. The sample originates from a study of blood T cell repertoires in COVID-19. Whole-study context: From T cells, B-cell-depleted T cells, or PBMCs came the material, which was cDNA or gDNA.

TCRdb's table, derived via immunoSEQ multiplex PCR, lists solely in-frame clones and lacks some. The sample yields under 250,000 clones, over 75% seen once. V lost 4 bases, J lost 5 bases, and 6 bases stayed unmatched. Germline CDR1 and CDR2: MDHEN and SYDVKM. The length of the CDR3 is 15 residues. Sequencing was performed on PBMCs or T cells enriched from blood (not recorded which). The clonotype originates from a man under 40 with acute COVID-19. The chain employs TRBV28 and TRBJ1-5, with 9 bases fitting TRBD1. This CDR3 is CASSSGTGLDQPQHF. The CDR3 DNA sequence: TGTGCCAGCAGTTCCGGGACAGGGTTAGATCAGCCCCAGCATTTT.